This TCR beta chain is from a study of blood T cell repertoires in COVID-19. On the study more broadly: Samples representing acute and convalescent COVID-19 were sourced from the United States, Italy and Spain. Sample material is recorded as cDNA or gDNA derived from T cells, B-cell-depleted T cells, or PBMCs.

Original processing methods: Reference gene primer amplification in the assay estimated nucleated cell counts. Here immunoSEQ multiplex PCR was the method, and the copy in TCRdb shows in-frame clones only, minus some. The V and J calls and clone size were taken over from that table, and D and trimming were inferred from the DNA. Of 150,000 or so clones in the sample, roughly 84% were seen once. The V end was cut by 4 bases, the J end by 0 bases, with 25 bases between. Germline lookup yields CDR1 LGHNA and CDR2 YSLEER. The CDR3 loop spans 21 amino acids. Specimen: peripheral blood. The V call is TRBV4-3, the J call TRBJ1-6; weak D call: TRBD1 (5 bases). The TCR comes from a woman aged 55-70 years with acute or convalescent COVID-19. CDR3: CASSRKLGGPYQSSYNSPLHF. CDR3 DNA sequence: TGCGCCAGCAGCCGTAAGCTGGGGGGTCCGTACCAGAGCTCCTATAATTCACCCCTCCACTTT.